The 3 T cell receptor beta chains below come from one sample, sequenced in a study of control samples from healthy donors and cancer patients (dated by TCRdb to the early 2020s). Library preparation employed the immunoSEQ multiplex PCR assay. TCRdb mirrors the immuneACCESS table, restricted to in-frame sequences. Some clones are absent from its copies; in checked studies, under half trace to an unresolved V gene, and the reason for the others is unknown. This sample has over 120,000 clones in its table, and just under 95% of those were observed once. The ten biggest clones cover approximately 15% of the sample. The sample taken for sequencing was PBMCs. Receptor source: a man aged 55 to 70 with colorectal cancer.

The chain links TRBV28 to TRBJ1-2, with D perhaps matching TRBD1 (6 bases). Trimming left V 2 bases short and J 5 bases short, with 12 bases between. Germline V gene sequence: CDR1 MDHEN, CDR2 SYDVKM. This CDR3 is 14 amino acids long. DNA for the CDR3: TGTGCCAGCAGTTTAGGGGGCGCATATTATGGCTACACCTTC. This encodes CASSLGGAYYGYTF.

The CDR3 spells CASSRGARADTQYF. The CDR3 coding sequence is TGTGCCAGCAGCAGGGGGGCCAGAGCAGATACGCAGTATTTT. V gene TRBV2 combines with J gene TRBJ2-3; the D gene is possibly TRBD1 (7 bases). The CDR3 loop spans 14 amino acids. Germline-derived CDR1 and CDR2 are SNHLY and FYNNEI. The V gene lost 6 bases and the J gene lost 4 bases, with 14 bases spanning the gap.

V is TRBV12-3 or TRBV12-4 and J is TRBJ1-2; no clear D. CDR3 length equals 13 residues. V lost 2 bases, J lost 4 bases, and 8 bases lay in between. The CDR3 DNA reads as TGTGCCAGCAGTTTAAGCTCCCGCTATGGCTACACCTTC. This codes for CASSLSSRYGYTF.